Many counts were recorded for the clone carrying this T cell receptor beta chain. The CDR3 is made up of 13 amino acids. Germline V gives CDR1 MGHDK, CDR2 SYGVNS. V was cut by 4 bases and J by 7 bases, with 14 bases left in between. The cDNA was produced through 5'RACE with 10-nucleotide random UMIs. Using its own MiXCR run on the 5' RACE reads, TCRdb lists one record per CDR3 protein. The sample records tens of thousands of distinct CDR3 sequences, 13% to 15% being singletons. The data were taken from a study of neurological immune-mediated disorders. This chain uses TRBV25-1 with TRBJ2-7; a weak D match, TRBD1 (5 bases). This sequence originates from a woman between 50 and 59 years old in good health. Sequences were obtained from PBMCs. The CDR3 protein is CASSVPGLREQYF. CDR3 in DNA: TGTGCCAGCAGTGTGCCAGGGTTAAGGGAGCAGTACTTC.